The rows below give T cell receptor beta chains drawn from one sample of a study of T cell clones after liver transplantation. Assay: immunoSEQ multiplex PCR; the TCRdb copy retains only in-frame clones and omits some. The table records 70,000 or so clones, about nine tenths of them present only once. The sample here was CD4+ T cells from blood, taken before liver transplant. All receptors derive from a human donor who received a liver transplant. CDR3s include the opening cysteine and the closing phenylalanine or tryptophan. Each record gives: clone size, D gene, J gene, V gene, CDR3 DNA, CDR3 protein. The D gene is left open where the match is weak. A clone size is listed for some rows: how often the clone was seen (once, few, many), or a class if it is expanded.

once,.,TRBJ2-7,TRBV5-4,TGTGCCAGCAGTCCGGACGCAACCCGGCAGTACTTC,CASSPDATRQYF
.,.,TRBJ2-3,TRBV19,TGTGCCAGTAGTATAGGTGGTCACACAGATACGCAGTATTTT,CASSIGGHTDTQYF
.,.,TRBJ2-6,TRBV6-1,TGTGCCAGCTACAGGCTGGGGCAGGGGGCCAACGTCCTGACTTTC,CASYRLGQGANVLTF
.,TRBD1,TRBJ2-3,TRBV4-3,TGCGCCAGCAGCCAGGACCCCGGACAGGGGACTTTGGATACGCAGTATTTT,CASSQDPGQGTLDTQYF
.,TRBD2,TRBJ2-5,TRBV4-3,TGCGCCAGCAGCCTGTCCGAAGGGCTAGCGGGGCAAGAGACCCAGTACTTC,CASSLSEGLAGQETQYF
.,TRBD2,TRBJ2-7,TRBV7-8,TGTGCCAGCAGCGTGGGACTAGCGTTGGGGGAGCAGTACTTC,CASSVGLALGEQYF
.,TRBD1,TRBJ1-1,TRBV11-3,TGTGCCAGCAGCTTTCCTCGGACAGGGAACACTGAAGCTTTCTTT,CASSFPRTGNTEAFF
.,TRBD2,TRBJ2-3,TRBV29-1,TGCAGCGGGGATCCGGGACTAGCGGGAGCAGATACGCAGTATTTT,CSGDPGLAGADTQYF
few,.,TRBJ2-7,TRBV2,TGTGCCAGCAGTGATGGGGGGCAGCAGTACTTC,CASSDGGQQYF
once,TRBD1,TRBJ1-2,TRBV10-3,TGTGCCACTCAAGACAGGGGGCGATTAAACTATGGCTACACCTTC,CATQDRGRLNYGYTF
few,.,TRBJ1-2,TRBV27,TGTGCCAGCAGTTTTGGGGGTTTCGGCTATGGCTACACCTTC,CASSFGGFGYGYTF
.,.,TRBJ1-1,TRBV5-1,TGCGCCAGCAGCTTGTGGGGGGACGGTGAAGCTTTCTTT,CASSLWGDGEAFF
.,.,TRBJ2-1,TRBV18,TGTGCCAGCTCATCTAGGGGGGGGACCGGTTACAATGAGCAGTTCTTC,CASSSRGGTGYNEQFF
.,.,TRBJ1-2,TRBV19,TGTGCCAGTAGACCGATATCGGGTGGCTACACCTTC,CASRPISGGYTF
.,.,TRBJ2-7,TRBV19,TGTGCCAGTAGTGGTGGCCTTTACGAGCAGTACTTC,CASSGGLYEQYF
.,.,TRBJ2-6,TRBV11-3,TGTGCCAGCAGCTCTTACAGGTCTGGGGCCAACGTCCTGACTTTC,CASSSYRSGANVLTF
.,.,TRBJ1-5,TRBV5-8,TGTGCCAGCAGCTTGTTCCCCGGGGATCAGCCCCAGCATTTT,CASSLFPGDQPQHF
once,.,TRBJ1-3,TRBV2,TGTGCCAGCAGTGAAAACGGGGCAGATGGAAACACCATATATTTT,CASSENGADGNTIYF
.,TRBD1,TRBJ1-1,TRBV10-2,TGCGCCAGCAGTGGACAGGGGGGCACTGAAGCTTTCTTT,CASSGQGGTEAFF
.,.,TRBJ1-1,TRBV19,TGTGCCAGTAGTATGGGGGACACTGAAGCTTTCTTT,CASSMGDTEAFF
.,TRBD1,TRBJ2-7,TRBV2,TGTGCCAGCGGGACAGGGTTCTACGAGCAGTACTTC,CASGTGFYEQYF
.,TRBD2,TRBJ2-3,TRBV6-5,TGTGCCAGCAGCCCTAGCGGGGCTAGCACAGATACGCAGTATTTT,CASSPSGASTDTQYF
.,.,TRBJ1-1,TRBV18,TGTGCCAGCTCACCAGGGGTGAACACTGAAGCTTTCTTT,CASSPGVNTEAFF
.,.,TRBJ2-7,TRBV7-9,TGTGCCAGCAGCTTAGAGGGGACGGTCTCCTACGAGCAGTACTTC,CASSLEGTVSYEQYF
.,TRBD1,TRBJ2-7,TRBV28,TGTGCCAGCAGTTTAAGGGGGCAGGGGCAGTACTTC,CASSLRGQGQYF
.,.,TRBJ1-1,TRBV18,TGTGCCAGCTCACCACAGGCACAAGGAACTGAAGCTTTCTTT,CASSPQAQGTEAFF
.,TRBD2,TRBJ2-1,TRBV10-3,TGTGCCATCAGTGGGGGGACTAGCGCGGCCAATGAGCAGTTCTTC,CAISGGTSAANEQFF